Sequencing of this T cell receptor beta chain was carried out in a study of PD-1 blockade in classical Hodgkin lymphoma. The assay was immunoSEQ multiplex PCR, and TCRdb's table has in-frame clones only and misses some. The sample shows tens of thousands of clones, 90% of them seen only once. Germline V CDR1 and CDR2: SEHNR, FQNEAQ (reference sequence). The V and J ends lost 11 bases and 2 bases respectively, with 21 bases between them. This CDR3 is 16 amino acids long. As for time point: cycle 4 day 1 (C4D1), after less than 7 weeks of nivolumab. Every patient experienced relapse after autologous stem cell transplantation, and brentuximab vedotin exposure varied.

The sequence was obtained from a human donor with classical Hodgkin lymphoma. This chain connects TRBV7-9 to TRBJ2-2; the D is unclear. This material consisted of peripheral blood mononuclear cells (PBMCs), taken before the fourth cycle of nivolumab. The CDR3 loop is CAFPATQIINTGELFF. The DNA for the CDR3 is TGTGCCTTTCCCGCTACACAAATCATTAACACCGGGGAGCTGTTTTTT.